A single T cell receptor (beta chain) is shown here with its context. The CDR3 sequence is 15 residues long. The germline gives CDR1 SGHRS, CDR2 YFSETQ. After removal of 4 bases from V and 4 bases from J, the junction contained 9 bases not matched to a gene. This sample is drawn from a study of T cells in Graves' hyperthyroidism and ophthalmopathy. Amplification yielded TCR beta CDR3 regions, with RNA transcripts as the source. The HTBI primer set was used in a first-round RT-PCR of the TCR CDR3. TCRdb processed the multiplex PCR reads anew with MiXCR; each CDR3 protein has one entry. Of hundreds of thousands of distinct CDR3 sequences listed, more than 30% were seen once; the top ten hold more than 7%.

The sequence was collected from a man aged 18 to 29 with Graves' hyperthyroidism. This chain links TRBV5-1 with TRBJ2-7; 9 nucleotides line up with TRBD2. Sequenced sample: blood. The DNA for the CDR3 is TGCGCCAGCAGCCAAGTGGTAAGCGGGAGGTACGAGCAGTACTTC. Its translation: CASSQVVSGRYEQYF.